A single sample gave rise to the 21 T cell receptor beta chains below, sequenced in a study of blood T cell repertoires in COVID-19. Data came from immunoSEQ multiplex PCR; TCRdb stores just in-frame clones and leaves some out. The sample lists 200,000 to 250,000 clones, nearly 90% occurring once. The source material was peripheral blood. The receptors derive from a man in his fifties or sixties with COVID-19, enrolled during active disease.

J is TRBJ2-5 and V is TRBV14; TRBD2 agrees at 12 bases. V was pared by 4 bases and J by 3 bases, with 6 bases of the junction left unmatched. Germline V gene sequence: CDR1 SGHDN, CDR2 FVKESK. CDR3 length: 16 residues. CDR3 DNA sequence: TGTGCCAGCAGCCGAACGGGACTAGCGGGCAAAGAGACCCAGTACTTC. Amino acids: CASSRTGLAGKETQYF.

V gene TRBV6-6 combines with J gene TRBJ1-4, with TRBD1 matching over 7 bases. Germline values: CDR1 MNHNY, CDR2 SVGAGI (reference sequence). Germline trimming cut 6 bases from V and 5 bases from J; bases unmatched to any gene: 6. The CDR3 length is 14 residues. This CDR3 is CASRTGTANEKLFF. In DNA, the CDR3 is TGTGCCAGCAGAACCGGGACAGCGAATGAAAAACTGTTTTTT.

Here the CDR3 DNA reads TGTGCCAGCAGCGTAGATTGGACAAAACAAGAGACCCAGTACTTC. Translation: CASSVDWTKQETQYF. The chain links TRBV9 to TRBJ2-5; D possibly corresponds to TRBD1 (5 bases). V lost 0 bases and J 2 bases, leaving 11 bases between the germline ends. This CDR3 comprises 15 residues. Germline CDR1 is SGDLS and CDR2 is YYNGEE. Looking up the rest from reference TRBV9 and TRBJ2-5 gives the full variable domain: DSGVTQTPKHLITATGQRVTLRCSPRSGDLSVYWYQQSLDQGLQFLIQYYNGEERAKGNILERFSAQQFPDLHSELNLSSLELGDSALYFCASSVDWTKQETQYFGPGTRLLVL.

V usage is TRBV6-2 or TRBV6-3 and J usage is TRBJ1-5, with 7 bases that match TRBD1. The V and J ends lost 5 bases and 3 bases, in that order; junction bases with no gene match: 13. The CDR3 runs to 17 residues. The germline gives CDR1 MNHEY, CDR2 SVGEGT. DNA for the CDR3: TGTGCCAGCAGTCCACAGGGGATCCTAGGGTACAATCAGCCCCAGCATTTT. Its protein product is CASSPQGILGYNQPQHF.

This sequence joins TRBV27 and TRBJ2-4, with 12 nucleotides matching TRBD2. Germline V gives CDR1 MNHEY, CDR2 SMNVEV (reference sequence). J lost 0 bases, V lost 6 bases, and 12 bases had no gene match. CDR3 length equals 19 residues. The CDR3 protein is CASRRISSGGALAKNIQYF. CDR3 in DNA: TGTGCCAGCAGGAGAATATCTAGCGGGGGGGCTCTAGCCAAAAACATTCAGTACTTC.

This clone came up once. The chain is built from TRBV11-2 and TRBJ2-7; D possibly corresponds to TRBD1 (6 bases). The germline V and J ends were trimmed by 1 base and 3 bases, with 16 bases remaining between them. The germline CDR1 and CDR2 sequences are SGHAT and FQNNGV. The CDR3 extends over 16 amino acids. CDR3 in amino acids: CASSLGFDRTDYEQYF. The CDR3, as DNA: TGTGCCAGCAGCTTAGGGTTCGACAGGACGGACTACGAGCAGTACTTC.

V and J are TRBV9 and TRBJ2-3; weak D call: TRBD2 (6 bases). V lost 3 bases and J 3 bases, leaving 20 bases between the germline ends. CDR3 size: 17 residues. The germline gives CDR1 SGDLS, CDR2 YYNGEE. The CDR3 nucleotides are TGTGCCAGCAGCGGGCGGTCTGGGATAGCGGATACAGATACGCAGTATTTT. Its protein is CASSGRSGIADTDTQYF.

This rearrangement joins TRBV18 to TRBJ2-3; TRBD1 is a possible D gene (5 bases). With 2 bases removed from V and 0 bases from J, the gap between germline ends came to 9 bases. Germline-derived CDR1 and CDR2 are KGHSH and LQKENI. The CDR3 extends over 15 amino acids. The CDR3 DNA is TGTGCCAGCTCACCATCTAGGGGAAGCACAGATACGCAGTATTTT. Amino acid sequence: CASSPSRGSTDTQYF.

This chain connects TRBV5-4 to TRBJ2-7; D is perhaps TRBD1 (7 bases). The ends were cut back, 4 bases at V and 2 bases at J, with 19 bases in the middle. Germline CDR1 SGHNT, CDR2 YYREEE (reference sequence). The CDR3 runs to 16 residues. The CDR3 DNA follows: TGTGCCAGCAGCCCCTCAGGGGGGACAACCACCTACGAGCAGTACTTC. Its translation is CASSPSGGTTTYEQYF.

V gene TRBV4-2 combines with J gene TRBJ1-5, with TRBD1 matching over 7 bases. The junction had 9 bases not matched to a gene; V was cut back by 2 bases and J by 2 bases. Germline V lookup: CDR1 LGHNA, CDR2 YNFKEQ. The CDR3 runs to 17 residues. For the CDR3, the DNA is TGTGCCAGCAGCCAACCCAGGGGGGAAAGGGGCAATCAGCCCCAGCATTTT. Translated: CASSQPRGERGNQPQHF.

The chain joins TRBV7-4 to TRBJ1-5; weak D call: TRBD1 (5 bases). The germline gives CDR1 SGHVT, CDR2 SQSDAQ. The CDR3 has 14 residues. V was shortened by 1 base and J by 4 bases, with 8 bases between the two germline ends. The CDR3 DNA reads as TGTGCCAGCAGCTTAGTTGGGGGGAATCAGCCCCAGCATTTT. Translation: CASSLVGGNQPQHF.

This chain links TRBV4-3 with TRBJ2-7, with 9 bases that match TRBD1. This CDR3 region has 14 residues. Germline CDR1 is LGHNA and CDR2 is YSLEER. V shed 3 bases, J shed 5 bases, and the junction held 5 bases outside the gene matches. The CDR3 loop is CASSQGQGLNEQYF. CDR3 nucleotides: TGCGCCAGCAGCCAGGGACAGGGTTTGAACGAGCAGTACTTC.

The chain joins TRBV19 to TRBJ1-6, with D perhaps TRBD1 (5 bases). The CDR3 is 15 residues long. V was cut by 5 bases and J by 7 bases, with 15 bases left in between. Germline values: CDR1 LNHDA, CDR2 SQIVND (reference sequence). CDR3 protein: CASSGSGVSNSPLHF. Here the CDR3 DNA reads TGTGCCAGTAGTGGCTCGGGGGTCTCCAATTCACCCCTCCACTTT.

The rearrangement uses TRBV6-5 and TRBJ1-3; 8 bases agree with TRBD1. The length of the CDR3 is 14 residues. Germline trimming cut 7 bases from V and 3 bases from J; bases unmatched to any gene: 5. Germline-derived CDR1 and CDR2 are MNHEY and SVGAGI. The CDR3 sequence is CASKDREGGNTIYF. CDR3 nucleotides: TGTGCCAGCAAGGACAGGGAGGGTGGAAACACCATATATTTT.

The V gene is TRBV7-9, the J gene TRBJ2-2; 10 positions match TRBD2. The V gene end was trimmed by 5 bases and the J gene end by 6 bases; junction bases not matched to a gene: 9. Per germline, CDR1 SEHNR and CDR2 FQNEAQ (reference sequence). This CDR3 is built from 16 residues. The chain's CDR3 is CASSPGVAGGAGELFF. The CDR3 DNA follows: TGTGCCAGCAGCCCGGGCGTAGCGGGAGGTGCCGGGGAGCTGTTTTTT.

The genes are TRBV27 and TRBJ2-7; 9 nucleotides align to TRBD1. The CDR3 has 14 residues. J was trimmed by 6 bases and V by 5 bases; bases with no gene match: 8. Germline loops: CDR1 MNHEY, CDR2 SMNVEV (reference sequence). The CDR3 DNA reads TGTGCCAGCAGTATAAACAGGGGGCTAGGCGAGCAGTACTTC. Translated: CASSINRGLGEQYF.

The CDR3 spells CAWSKQGGNNQPQHF. The CDR3 DNA sequence: TGTGCCTGGAGTAAACAGGGGGGGAATAATCAGCCCCAGCATTTT. The gene calls are TRBV30 and TRBJ1-5; 8 bases match TRBD1. The germline V gene has CDR1 GTSNPN and CDR2 SVGIG (reference sequence). This CDR3 contains 15 residues. The J segment lost 4 bases and the V segment lost 2 bases, leaving 7 bases of the junction unmatched.

This sequence joins TRBV5-4 and TRBJ2-5, with 7 bases that match TRBD1. Germline CDR1 and CDR2: SGHNT and YYREEE (reference sequence). The CDR3 loop spans 13 amino acids. J was trimmed by 3 bases and V by 4 bases; bases with no gene match: 3. The CDR3 DNA sequence: TGTGCCAGCAGCCCCGACAGGGAAGAGACCCAGTACTTC. It encodes CASSPDREETQYF.

V is TRBV5-5 and J is TRBJ2-2, with 9 bases matching TRBD1. CDR3 length: 13 residues. V trimming: 5 bases; J trimming: 10 bases; junction bases outside the gene matches: 6. Germline V gene sequence: CDR1 SGHKS, CDR2 YYEKEE (reference sequence). The CDR3 reads CASRITGGKELFF. The DNA of the CDR3 is TGTGCCAGCAGGATCACAGGGGGCAAGGAGCTGTTTTTT.

The CDR3 region is CASSQEHSNQPQHF. The CDR3, as DNA: TGTGCCAGCAGCCAAGAACACAGCAATCAGCCCCAGCATTTT. The J gene is TRBJ1-5, the V gene TRBV4-2, with D uncertain. The CDR3 has 14 amino acids. V lost 0 bases, J lost 1 base, and 4 bases lay in between. Germline CDR1 is LGHNA and CDR2 is YNFKEQ.

J is TRBJ2-2 and V is TRBV28; 8 nucleotides align to TRBD1. The ends lost 3 bases at V and 2 bases at J; junction bases unmatched: 11. Germline assignment: CDR1 MDHEN and CDR2 SYDVKM. This CDR3 is 18 amino acids long. Here the CDR3 DNA reads TGTGCCAGCAGTTTTTGGACAGGGACGGATTCTAACACCGGGGAGCTGTTTTTT. Translated, it gives CASSFWTGTDSNTGELFF.